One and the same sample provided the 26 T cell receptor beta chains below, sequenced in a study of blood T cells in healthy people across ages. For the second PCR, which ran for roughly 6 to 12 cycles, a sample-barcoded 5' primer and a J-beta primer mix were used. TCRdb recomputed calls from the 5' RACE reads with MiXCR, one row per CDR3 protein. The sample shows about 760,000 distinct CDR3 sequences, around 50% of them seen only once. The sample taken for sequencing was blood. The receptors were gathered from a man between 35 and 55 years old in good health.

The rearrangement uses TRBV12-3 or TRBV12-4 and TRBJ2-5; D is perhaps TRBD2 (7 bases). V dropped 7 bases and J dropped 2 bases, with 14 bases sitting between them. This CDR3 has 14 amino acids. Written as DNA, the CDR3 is TGTGCCAGCACCACCGGGGGGCGACAAGAGACCCAGTACTTC. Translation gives CASTTGGRQETQYF.

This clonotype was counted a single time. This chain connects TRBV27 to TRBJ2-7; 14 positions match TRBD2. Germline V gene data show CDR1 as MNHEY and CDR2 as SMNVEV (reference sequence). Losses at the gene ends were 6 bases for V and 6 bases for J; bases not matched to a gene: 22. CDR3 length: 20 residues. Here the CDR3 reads CASRDRLGTSGSSAGGEQYF. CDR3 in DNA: TGTGCCAGCAGGGATCGGCTTGGGACTAGCGGGAGCTCAGCGGGTGGCGAGCAGTACTTC.

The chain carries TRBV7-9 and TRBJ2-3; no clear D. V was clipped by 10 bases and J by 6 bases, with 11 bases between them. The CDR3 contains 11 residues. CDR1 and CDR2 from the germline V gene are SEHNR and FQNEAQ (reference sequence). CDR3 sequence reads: CATRAVDTQYF. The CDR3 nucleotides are TGTGCCACCCGTGCGGTGGATACGCAGTATTTT.

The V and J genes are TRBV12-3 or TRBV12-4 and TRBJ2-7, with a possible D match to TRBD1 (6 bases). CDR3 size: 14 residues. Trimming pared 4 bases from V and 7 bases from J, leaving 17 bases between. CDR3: CASSSSTGSYEQYF. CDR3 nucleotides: TGTGCCAGCAGTTCTTCTACAGGGTCATATGAGCAGTACTTC.

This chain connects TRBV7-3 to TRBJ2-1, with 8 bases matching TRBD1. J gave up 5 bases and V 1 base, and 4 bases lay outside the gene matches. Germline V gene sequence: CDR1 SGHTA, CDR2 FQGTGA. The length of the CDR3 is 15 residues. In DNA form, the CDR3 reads TGTGCCAGCAGCTTAAGCAGGGGGCCCCACAATGAGCAGTTCTTC. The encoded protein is CASSLSRGPHNEQFF.

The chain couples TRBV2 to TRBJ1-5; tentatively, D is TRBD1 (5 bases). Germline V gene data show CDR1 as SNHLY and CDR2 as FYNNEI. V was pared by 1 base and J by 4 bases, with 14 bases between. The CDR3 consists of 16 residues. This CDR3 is CASSEGGRRVNQPQHF. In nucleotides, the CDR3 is TGTGCCAGCAGTGAAGGGGGACGAAGGGTTAATCAGCCCCAGCATTTT. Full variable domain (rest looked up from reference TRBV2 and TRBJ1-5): EPEVTQTPSHQVTQMGQEVILRCVPISNHLYFYWYRQILGQKVEFLVSFYNNEISEKSEIFDDQFSVERPDGSNFTLKIRSTKLEDSAMYFCASSEGGRRVNQPQHFGDGTRLSIL.

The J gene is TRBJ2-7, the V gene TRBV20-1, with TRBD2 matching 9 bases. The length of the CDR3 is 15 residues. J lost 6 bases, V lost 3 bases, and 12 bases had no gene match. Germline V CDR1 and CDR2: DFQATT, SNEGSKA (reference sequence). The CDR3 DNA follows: TGCAGTGCTAGTTATATGATGGGACTAGCAGGCGAGCAGTACTTC. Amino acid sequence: CSASYMMGLAGEQYF.

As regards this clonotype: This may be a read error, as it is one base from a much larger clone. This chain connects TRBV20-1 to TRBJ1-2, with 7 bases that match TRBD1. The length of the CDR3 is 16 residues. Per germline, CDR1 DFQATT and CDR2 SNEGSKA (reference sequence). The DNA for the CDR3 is TGCGGTGCTAGAGACTTGGACAGGAAAGGCTTCTATGGCTACACCTTC. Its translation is CGARDLDRKGFYGYTF.

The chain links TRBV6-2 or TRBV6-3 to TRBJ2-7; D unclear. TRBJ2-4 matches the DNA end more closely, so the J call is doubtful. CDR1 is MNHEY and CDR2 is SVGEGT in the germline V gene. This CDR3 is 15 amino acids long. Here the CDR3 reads CASSPRRPTQNIQYF. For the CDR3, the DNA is TGTGCCAGCAGCCCAAGACGGCCGACCCAAAACATTCAGTACTTC.

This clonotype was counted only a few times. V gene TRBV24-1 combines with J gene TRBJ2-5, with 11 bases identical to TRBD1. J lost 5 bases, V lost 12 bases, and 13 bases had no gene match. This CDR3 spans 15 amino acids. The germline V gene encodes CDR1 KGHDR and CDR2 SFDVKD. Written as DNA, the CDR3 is TGTGCCTCCTCATACGGGACAGGGGGTCCGGAGACCCAGTACTTC. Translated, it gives CASSYGTGGPETQYF.

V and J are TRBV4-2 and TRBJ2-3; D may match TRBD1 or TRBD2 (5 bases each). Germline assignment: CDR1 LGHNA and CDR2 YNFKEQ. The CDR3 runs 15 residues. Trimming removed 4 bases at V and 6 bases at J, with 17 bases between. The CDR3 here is CASSPQTGTVDTQYF. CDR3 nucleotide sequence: TGTGCCAGCAGCCCCCAGACCGGGACCGTGGATACGCAGTATTTT.

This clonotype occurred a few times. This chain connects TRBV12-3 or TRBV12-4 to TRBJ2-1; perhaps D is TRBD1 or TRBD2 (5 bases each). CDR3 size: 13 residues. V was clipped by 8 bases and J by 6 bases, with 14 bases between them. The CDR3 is CASGSLGPNEQFF. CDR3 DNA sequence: TGTGCCAGCGGAAGCCTGGGACCCAATGAGCAGTTCTTC.

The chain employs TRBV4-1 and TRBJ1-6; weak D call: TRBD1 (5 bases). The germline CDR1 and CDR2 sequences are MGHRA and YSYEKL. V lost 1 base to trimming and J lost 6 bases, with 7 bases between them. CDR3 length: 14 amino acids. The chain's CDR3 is CASSQAGGNSPLHF. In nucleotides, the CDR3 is TGCGCCAGCAGCCAAGCCGGGGGTAATTCACCCCTCCACTTT.

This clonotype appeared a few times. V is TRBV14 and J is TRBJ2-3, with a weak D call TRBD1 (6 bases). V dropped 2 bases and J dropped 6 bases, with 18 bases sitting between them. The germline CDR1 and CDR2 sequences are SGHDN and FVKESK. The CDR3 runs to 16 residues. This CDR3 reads CASSQKGIRGLDTQYF. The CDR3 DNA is TGTGCCAGCAGCCAAAAAGGGATCAGGGGATTGGATACGCAGTATTTT.

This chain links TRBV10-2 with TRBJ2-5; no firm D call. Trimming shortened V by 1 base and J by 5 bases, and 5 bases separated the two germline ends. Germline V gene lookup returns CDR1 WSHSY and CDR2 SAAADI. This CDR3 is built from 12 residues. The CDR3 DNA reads TGCGCCAGCAGTGAGTTTATCGAGACCCAGTACTTC. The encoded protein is CASSEFIETQYF.

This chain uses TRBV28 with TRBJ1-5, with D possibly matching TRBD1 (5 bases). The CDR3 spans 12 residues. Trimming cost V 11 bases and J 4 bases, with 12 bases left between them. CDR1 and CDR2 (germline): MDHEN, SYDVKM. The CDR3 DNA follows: TGTGCCGGCCGGACACAAAATCAGCCCCAGCATTTT. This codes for CAGRTQNQPQHF. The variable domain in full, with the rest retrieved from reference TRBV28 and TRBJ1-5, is DVKVTQSSRYLVKRTGEKVFLECVQDMDHENMFWYRQDPGLGLRLIYFSYDVKMKEKGDIPEGYSVSREKKERFSLILESASTNQTSMYLCAGRTQNQPQHFGDGTRLSIL.

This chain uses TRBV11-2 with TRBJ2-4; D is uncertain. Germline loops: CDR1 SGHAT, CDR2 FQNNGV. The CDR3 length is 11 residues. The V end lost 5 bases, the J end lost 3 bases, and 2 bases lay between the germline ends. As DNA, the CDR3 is TGTGCCAGCAGCGTCAAAAACATTCAGTACTTC. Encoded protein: CASSVKNIQYF.

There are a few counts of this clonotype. The DNA of the CDR3 is TGTGCCAGCAGCTTGCCGTGGTGGCGGGAGTCGGCAGATACGCAGTATTTT. It is translated as CASSLPWWRESADTQYF. This chain links TRBV7-8 with TRBJ2-3, with 7 nucleotides matching TRBD2. Per the germline V gene, CDR1 is SGHVS and CDR2 is FQNEAQ. The length of the CDR3 is 17 residues. V gave up 3 bases and J gave up 4 bases; unmatched junction bases: 13.

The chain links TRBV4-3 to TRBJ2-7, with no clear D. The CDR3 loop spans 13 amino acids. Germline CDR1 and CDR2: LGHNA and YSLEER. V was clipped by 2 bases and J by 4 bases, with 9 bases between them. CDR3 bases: TGCGCCAGCAGCCAACTTGCCAATTACGAGCAGTACTTC. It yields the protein CASSQLANYEQYF.

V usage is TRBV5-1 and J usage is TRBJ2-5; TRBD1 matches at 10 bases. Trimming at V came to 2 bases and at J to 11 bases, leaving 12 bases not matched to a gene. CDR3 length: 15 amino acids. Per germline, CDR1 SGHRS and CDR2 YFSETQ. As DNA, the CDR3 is TGCGCCAGCAGCTTACCAATGGACAGGGGGGCTGAGCAGTACTTC. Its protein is CASSLPMDRGAEQYF.

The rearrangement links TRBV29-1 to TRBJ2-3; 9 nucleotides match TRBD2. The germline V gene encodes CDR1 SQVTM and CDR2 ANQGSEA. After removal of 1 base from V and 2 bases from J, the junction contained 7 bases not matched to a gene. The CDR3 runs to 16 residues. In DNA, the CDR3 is TGCAGCGTTGAAGTCCTTAGCGGGGGCTACACAGATACGCAGTATTTT. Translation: CSVEVLSGGYTDTQYF.

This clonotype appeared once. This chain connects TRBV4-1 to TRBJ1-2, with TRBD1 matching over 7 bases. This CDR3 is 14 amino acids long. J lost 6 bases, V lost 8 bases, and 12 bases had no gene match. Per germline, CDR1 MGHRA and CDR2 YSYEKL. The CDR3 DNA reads TGCGCCAGCTCCTGGGGAGGGGGCTCCGATGGCTACACCTTC. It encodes CASSWGGGSDGYTF.

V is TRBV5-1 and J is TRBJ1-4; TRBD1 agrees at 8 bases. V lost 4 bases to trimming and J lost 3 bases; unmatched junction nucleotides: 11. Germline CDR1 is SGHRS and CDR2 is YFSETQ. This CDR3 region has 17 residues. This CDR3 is CASSTAGGAGANEKLFF. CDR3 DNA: TGCGCCAGCAGCACGGCAGGGGGCGCAGGGGCTAATGAAAAACTGTTTTTT.

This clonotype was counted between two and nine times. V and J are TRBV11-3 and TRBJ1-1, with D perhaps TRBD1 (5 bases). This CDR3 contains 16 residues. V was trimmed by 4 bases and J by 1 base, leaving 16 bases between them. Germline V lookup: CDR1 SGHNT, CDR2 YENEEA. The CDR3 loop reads CASSSPGTSRNTEAFF. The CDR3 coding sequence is TGTGCCAGCAGCTCCCCAGGGACCTCTCGGAACACTGAAGCTTTCTTT.

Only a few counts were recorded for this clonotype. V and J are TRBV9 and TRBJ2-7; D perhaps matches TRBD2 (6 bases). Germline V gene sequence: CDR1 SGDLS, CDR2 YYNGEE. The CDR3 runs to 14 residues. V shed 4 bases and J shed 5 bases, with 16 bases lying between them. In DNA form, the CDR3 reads TGTGCCAGCAGCCTCGGAGGGGTCATTGACGAGCAGTACTTC. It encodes CASSLGGVIDEQYF.

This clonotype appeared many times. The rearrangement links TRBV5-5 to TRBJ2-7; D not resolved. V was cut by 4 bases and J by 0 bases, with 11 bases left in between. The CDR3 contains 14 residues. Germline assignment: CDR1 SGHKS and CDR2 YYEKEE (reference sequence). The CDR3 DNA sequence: TGTGCCAGCAGCCCTGTCACTTACTCCTACGAGCAGTACTTC. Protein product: CASSPVTYSYEQYF. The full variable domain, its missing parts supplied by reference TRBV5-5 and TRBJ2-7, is DAGVTQSPTHLIKTRGQQVTLRCSPISGHKSVSWYQQVLGQGPQFIFQYYEKEERGRGNFPDRFSARQFPNYSSELNVNALLLGDSALYLCASSPVTYSYEQYFGPGTRLTVT.